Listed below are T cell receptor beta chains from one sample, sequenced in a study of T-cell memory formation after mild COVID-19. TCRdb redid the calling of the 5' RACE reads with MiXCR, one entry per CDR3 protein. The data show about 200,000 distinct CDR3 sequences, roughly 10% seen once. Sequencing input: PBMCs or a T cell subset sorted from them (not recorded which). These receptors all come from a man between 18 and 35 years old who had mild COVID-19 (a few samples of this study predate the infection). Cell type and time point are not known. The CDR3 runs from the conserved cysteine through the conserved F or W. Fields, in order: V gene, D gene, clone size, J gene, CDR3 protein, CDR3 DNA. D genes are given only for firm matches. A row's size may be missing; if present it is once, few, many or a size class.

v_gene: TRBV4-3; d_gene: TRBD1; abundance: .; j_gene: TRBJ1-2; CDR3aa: CASSQGLEEQGSYGYTF; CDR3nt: TGCGCCAGCAGCCAAGGATTGGAGGAACAGGGGAGCTATGGCTACACCTTC
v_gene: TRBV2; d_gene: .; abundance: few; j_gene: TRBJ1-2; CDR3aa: CASSVEGGGYTF; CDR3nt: TGTGCCAGCAGTGTGGAAGGGGGAGGCTACACCTTC
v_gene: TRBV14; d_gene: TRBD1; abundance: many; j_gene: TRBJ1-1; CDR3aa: CASSQAGTGKAFF; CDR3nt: TGTGCCAGCAGCCAGGCCGGGACAGGAAAAGCTTTCTTT
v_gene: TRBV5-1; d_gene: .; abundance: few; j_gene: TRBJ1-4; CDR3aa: CASSKTGGEKLFF; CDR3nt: TGCGCCAGCAGCAAGACTGGTGGGGAAAAACTGTTTTTT
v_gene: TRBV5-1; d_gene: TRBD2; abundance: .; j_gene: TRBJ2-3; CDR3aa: CASSLALAGATDTQYF; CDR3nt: TGCGCCAGCAGCTTGGCTCTAGCGGGGGCGACAGATACGCAGTATTTT
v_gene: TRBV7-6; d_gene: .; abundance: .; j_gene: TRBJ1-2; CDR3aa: CASSKGEGVGYGYTF; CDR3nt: TGTGCCAGCAGCAAAGGGGAGGGCGTTGGCTATGGCTACACCTTC
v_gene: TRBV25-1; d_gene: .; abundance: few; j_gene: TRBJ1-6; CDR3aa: CASSDQGRDSPLHF; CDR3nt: TGTGCCAGCAGTGACCAGGGGCGGGATTCACCCCTCCACTTT
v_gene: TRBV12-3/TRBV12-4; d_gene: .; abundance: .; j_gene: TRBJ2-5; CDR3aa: CASSLSVETQYF; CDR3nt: TGTGCCAGCAGTTTATCGGTAGAGACCCAGTACTTC
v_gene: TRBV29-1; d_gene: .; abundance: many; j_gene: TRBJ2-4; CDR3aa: CSVLDYTDQYF; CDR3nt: TGCAGCGTTCTTGACTACACTGATCAGTACTTC
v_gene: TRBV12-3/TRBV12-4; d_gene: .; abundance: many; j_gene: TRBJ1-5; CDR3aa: CASSLNWGEPQHF; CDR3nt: TGTGCCAGCAGTTTAAATTGGGGGGAGCCCCAGCATTTT
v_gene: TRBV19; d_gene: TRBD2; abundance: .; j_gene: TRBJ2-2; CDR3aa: CASSIREGAGELFF; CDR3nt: TGTGCCAGTAGTATCCGGGAGGGCGCCGGGGAGCTGTTTTTT
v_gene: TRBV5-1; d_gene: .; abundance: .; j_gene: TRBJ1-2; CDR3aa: CASSPPRGGLHYF; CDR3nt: TGCGCCAGCAGTCCCCCCAGGGGCGGGTTACACTACTTC
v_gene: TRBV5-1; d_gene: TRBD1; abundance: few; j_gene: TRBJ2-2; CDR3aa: CASSQGTAGELFF; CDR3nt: TGCGCCAGCAGCCAGGGGACAGCCGGGGAGCTGTTTTTT
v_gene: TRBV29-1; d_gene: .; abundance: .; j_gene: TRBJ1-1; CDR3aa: CSVGTLGDTEAFF; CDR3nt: TGCAGCGTGGGGACCCTGGGGGACACTGAAGCTTTCTTT
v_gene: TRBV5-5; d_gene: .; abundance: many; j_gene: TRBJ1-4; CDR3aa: CASSLEGVGEKLFF; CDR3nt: TGTGCCAGCAGCTTAGAGGGAGTCGGCGAAAAACTGTTTTTT
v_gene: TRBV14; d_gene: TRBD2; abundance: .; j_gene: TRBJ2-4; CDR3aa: CASSQAGGLGNIQYF; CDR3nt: TGTGCCAGCAGCCAAGCGGGGGGGCTTGGGAACATTCAGTACTTC
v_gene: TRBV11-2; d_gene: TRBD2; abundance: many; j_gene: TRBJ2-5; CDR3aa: CASSPGLAGLLGETQYF; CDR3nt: TGTGCCAGCAGCCCGGGACTAGCGGGGCTCCTGGGGGAGACCCAGTACTTC
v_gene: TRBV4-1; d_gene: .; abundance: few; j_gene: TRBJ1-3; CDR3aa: CASSRENTIYF; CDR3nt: TGCGCCAGCAGCCGCGAAAACACCATATATTTT
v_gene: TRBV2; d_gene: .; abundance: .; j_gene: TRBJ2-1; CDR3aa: CASSKFTVSYNEQFF; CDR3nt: TGTGCCAGCAGCAAATTTACGGTCTCCTACAATGAGCAGTTCTTC
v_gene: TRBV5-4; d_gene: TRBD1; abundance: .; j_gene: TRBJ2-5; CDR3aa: CASSQGQDQETQYF; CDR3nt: TGTGCCAGCAGCCAAGGACAGGATCAAGAGACCCAGTACTTC
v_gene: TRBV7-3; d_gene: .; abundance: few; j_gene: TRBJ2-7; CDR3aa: CASSLSRGRYEQYF; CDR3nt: TGTGCCAGCAGCTTATCCAGGGGCAGATACGAGCAGTACTTC
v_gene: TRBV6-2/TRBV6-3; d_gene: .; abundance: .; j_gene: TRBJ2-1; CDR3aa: CASSYPYPRDGEQFF; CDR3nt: TGTGCCAGCAGTTACCCGTATCCGCGAGACGGTGAGCAGTTCTTC
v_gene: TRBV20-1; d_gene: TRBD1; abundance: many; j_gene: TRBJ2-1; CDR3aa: CSASLTGGGWATNNEQFF; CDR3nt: TGCAGTGCTAGCTTGACAGGGGGCGGTTGGGCCACCAACAATGAGCAGTTCTTC
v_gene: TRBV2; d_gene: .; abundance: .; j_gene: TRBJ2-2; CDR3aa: CASSEAGFLWTGGTPGSCFF; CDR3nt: .
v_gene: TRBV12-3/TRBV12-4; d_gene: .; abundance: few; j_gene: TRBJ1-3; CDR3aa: CASLGSGNTIYF; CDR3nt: TGTGCCAGCCTGGGAAGTGGAAACACCATATATTTT
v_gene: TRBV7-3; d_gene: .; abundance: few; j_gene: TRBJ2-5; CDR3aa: CASSLMREETQYF; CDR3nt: TGTGCCAGCAGCTTAATGCGGGAAGAGACCCAGTACTTC
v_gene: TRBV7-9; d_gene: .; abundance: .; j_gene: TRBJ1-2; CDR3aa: CASSFTSTGAYTF; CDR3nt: TGTGCCAGCAGCTTCACTTCGACCGGAGCCTACACCTTC
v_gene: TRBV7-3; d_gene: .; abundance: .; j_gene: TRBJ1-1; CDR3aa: CASSVAGATEAFF; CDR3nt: TGTGCCAGCAGCGTTGCGGGCGCGACTGAAGCTTTCTTT
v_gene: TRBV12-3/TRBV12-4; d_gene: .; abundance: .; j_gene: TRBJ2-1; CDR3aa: CASSPHGGLRRAYNEQFF; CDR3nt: TGTGCCAGCAGTCCCCACGGGGGGCTAAGACGGGCCTACAATGAGCAGTTCTTC
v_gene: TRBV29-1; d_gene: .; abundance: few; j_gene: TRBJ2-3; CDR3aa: CSVEAVPSTDTQYF; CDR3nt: TGCAGCGTTGAAGCGGTACCTAGCACAGATACGCAGTATTTT
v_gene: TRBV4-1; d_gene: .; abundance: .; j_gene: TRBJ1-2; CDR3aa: CASSQDRPPEPYGYTF; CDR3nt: TGCGCCAGCAGCCAAGATAGGCCACCGGAACCCTATGGCTACACCTTC
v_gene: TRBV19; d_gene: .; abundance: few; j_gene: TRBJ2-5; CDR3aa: CASSAREQETQYF; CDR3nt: TGTGCCAGTAGTGCCCGGGAGCAAGAGACCCAGTACTTC
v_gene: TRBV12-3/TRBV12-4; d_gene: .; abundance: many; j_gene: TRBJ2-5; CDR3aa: CASNTGNQETQYF; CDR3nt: TGTGCCAGCAATACAGGGAACCAAGAGACCCAGTACTTC
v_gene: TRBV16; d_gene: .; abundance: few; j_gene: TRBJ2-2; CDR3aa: CASSSGVSTGELFF; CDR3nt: TGTGCCAGCAGCTCAGGGGTTTCCACCGGGGAGCTGTTTTTT
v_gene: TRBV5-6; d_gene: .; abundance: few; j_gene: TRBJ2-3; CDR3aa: CASSLGPPQGDTQYF; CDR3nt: TGTGCCAGCAGCTTGGGACCGCCCCAGGGAGATACGCAGTATTTT
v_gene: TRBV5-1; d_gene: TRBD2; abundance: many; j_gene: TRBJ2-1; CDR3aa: CASSSLTSGAYNEQFF; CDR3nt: TGCGCCAGCAGCTCCCTGACTAGCGGGGCCTACAATGAGCAGTTCTTC
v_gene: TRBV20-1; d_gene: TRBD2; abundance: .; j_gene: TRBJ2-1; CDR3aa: CSARDSGGGNEQFF; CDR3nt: TGCAGTGCTAGAGATTCCGGGGGGGGCAATGAGCAGTTCTTC
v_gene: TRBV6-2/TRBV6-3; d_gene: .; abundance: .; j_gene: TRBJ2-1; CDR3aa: CASSYYSQGLNEQFF; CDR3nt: TGTGCCAGCAGTTACTACTCCCAGGGCCTGAATGAGCAGTTCTTC
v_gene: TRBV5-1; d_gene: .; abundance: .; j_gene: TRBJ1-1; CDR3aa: CASSNGGNTEAFF; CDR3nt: TGCGCCAGCAGCAATGGAGGGAACACTGAAGCTTTCTTT
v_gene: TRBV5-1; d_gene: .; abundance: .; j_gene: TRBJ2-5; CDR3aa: CASSYDSTQETQYF; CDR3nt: TGCGCCAGCAGCTACGACAGTACCCAAGAGACCCAGTACTTC
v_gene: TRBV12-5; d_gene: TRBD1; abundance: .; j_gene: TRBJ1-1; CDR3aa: CASGFGAGQAF; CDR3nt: TGTGCTAGTGGTTTTGGGGCGGGACAGGCTTTT
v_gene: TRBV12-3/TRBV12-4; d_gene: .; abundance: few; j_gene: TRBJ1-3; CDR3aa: CASSFELSGNTIYF; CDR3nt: TGTGCCAGCAGTTTTGAACTCTCTGGAAACACCATATATTTT
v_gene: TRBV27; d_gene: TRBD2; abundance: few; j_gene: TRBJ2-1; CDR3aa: CASSWRLAGRHEQFF; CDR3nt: TGTGCCAGCAGTTGGAGACTAGCGGGGAGGCATGAGCAGTTCTTC
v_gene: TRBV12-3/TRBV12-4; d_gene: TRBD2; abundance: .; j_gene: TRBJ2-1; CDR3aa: CASSLRGGNNEQFF; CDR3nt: TGTGCCAGCAGTTTACGGGGGGGAAACAATGAGCAGTTCTTC
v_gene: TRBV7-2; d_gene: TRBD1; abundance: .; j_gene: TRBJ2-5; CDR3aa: CASSWTGGTETQYF; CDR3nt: TGTGCCAGCAGCTGGACAGGGGGTACGGAGACCCAGTACTTC
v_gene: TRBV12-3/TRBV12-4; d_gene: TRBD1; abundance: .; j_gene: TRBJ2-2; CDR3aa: CASSPGQGPGELFF; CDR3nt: TGTGCCAGCAGCCCGGGACAGGGCCCCGGGGAGCTGTTTTTT
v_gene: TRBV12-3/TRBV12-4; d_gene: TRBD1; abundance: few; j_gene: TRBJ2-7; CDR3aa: CASSSPGQGGLLKQYF; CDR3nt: TGTGCCAGCAGTTCACCGGGACAGGGGGGCCTACTGAAGCAGTACTTC
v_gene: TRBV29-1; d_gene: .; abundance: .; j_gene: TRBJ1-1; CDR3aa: CSVLQVMNTEAFF; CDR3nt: TGCAGCGTTCTTCAAGTAATGAACACTGAAGCTTTCTTT
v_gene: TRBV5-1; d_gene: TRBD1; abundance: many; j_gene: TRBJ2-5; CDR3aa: CASSLGDRGQETQYF; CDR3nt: TGCGCCAGCAGCTTGGGAGACAGGGGGCAAGAGACCCAGTACTTC
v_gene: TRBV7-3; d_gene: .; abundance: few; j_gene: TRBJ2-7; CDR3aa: CASRTRPHSYEQYF; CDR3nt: TGTGCCAGCAGGACACGTCCCCACTCCTACGAGCAGTACTTC
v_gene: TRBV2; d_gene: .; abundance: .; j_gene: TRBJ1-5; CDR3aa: CATRRGFSNQPQHF; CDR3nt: TGTGCCACCCGGCGGGGGTTTAGCAATCAGCCCCAGCATTTT
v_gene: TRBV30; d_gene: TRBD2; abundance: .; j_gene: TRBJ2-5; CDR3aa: CAWGGGETQYF; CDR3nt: TGTGCCTGGGGGGGGGGAGAGACCCAGTACTTC
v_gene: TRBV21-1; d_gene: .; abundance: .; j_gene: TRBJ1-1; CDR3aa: CARRRQGTTEAFF; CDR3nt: TGTGCCAGGAGAAGGCAGGGTACCACTGAAGCTTTCTTT